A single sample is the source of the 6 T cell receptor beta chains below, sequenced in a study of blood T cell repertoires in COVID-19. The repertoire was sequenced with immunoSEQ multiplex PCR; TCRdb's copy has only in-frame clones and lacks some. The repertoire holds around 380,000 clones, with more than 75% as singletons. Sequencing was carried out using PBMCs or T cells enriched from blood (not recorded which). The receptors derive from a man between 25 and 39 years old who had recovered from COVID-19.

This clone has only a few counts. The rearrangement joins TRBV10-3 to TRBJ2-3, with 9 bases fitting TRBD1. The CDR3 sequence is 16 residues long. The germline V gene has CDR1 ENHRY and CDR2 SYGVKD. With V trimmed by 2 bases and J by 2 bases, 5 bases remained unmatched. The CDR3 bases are TGTGCCATCAGTGAGGGAACAGGGGGCTTCACAGATACGCAGTATTTT. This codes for CAISEGTGGFTDTQYF.

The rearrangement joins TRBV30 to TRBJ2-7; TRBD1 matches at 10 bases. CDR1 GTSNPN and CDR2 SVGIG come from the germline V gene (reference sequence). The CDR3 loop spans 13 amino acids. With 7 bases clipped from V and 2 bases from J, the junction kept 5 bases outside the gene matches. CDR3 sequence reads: CAFWGQGTYEQYF. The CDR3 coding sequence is TGTGCCTTCTGGGGACAGGGGACCTACGAGCAGTACTTC.

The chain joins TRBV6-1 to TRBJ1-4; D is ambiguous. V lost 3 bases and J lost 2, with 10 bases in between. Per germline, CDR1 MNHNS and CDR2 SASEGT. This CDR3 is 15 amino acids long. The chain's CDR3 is CASSEFIGTNEKLFF. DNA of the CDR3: TGTGCCAGCAGTGAGTTTATCGGTACTAATGAAAAACTGTTTTTT.

The CDR3 is CASSLGGRRPYEQYF. CDR3 nucleotides: TGTGCCAGCAGTTTAGGGGGCCGGAGACCCTACGAGCAGTACTTC. The genes are TRBV27 and TRBJ2-7, with a tentative D call TRBD1 (6 bases). This CDR3 is built from 15 residues. V lost 2 bases, J lost 2 bases, and 13 bases lay in between. Per the germline V gene, CDR1 is MNHEY and CDR2 is SMNVEV (reference sequence).

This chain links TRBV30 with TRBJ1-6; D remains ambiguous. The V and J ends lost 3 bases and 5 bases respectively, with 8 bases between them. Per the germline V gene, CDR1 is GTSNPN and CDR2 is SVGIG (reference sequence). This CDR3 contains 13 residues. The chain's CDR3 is CAWSRQDNSPLHF. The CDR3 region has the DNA TGTGCCTGGAGCCGGCAGGATAATTCACCCCTCCACTTT.

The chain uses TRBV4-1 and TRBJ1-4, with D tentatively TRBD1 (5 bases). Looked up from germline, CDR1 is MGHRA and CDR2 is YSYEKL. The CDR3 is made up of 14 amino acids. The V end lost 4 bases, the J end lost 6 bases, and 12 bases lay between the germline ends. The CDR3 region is CASSLLDNDEKLFF. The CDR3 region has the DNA TGCGCCAGCAGCCTGTTGGACAATGATGAAAAACTGTTTTTT.